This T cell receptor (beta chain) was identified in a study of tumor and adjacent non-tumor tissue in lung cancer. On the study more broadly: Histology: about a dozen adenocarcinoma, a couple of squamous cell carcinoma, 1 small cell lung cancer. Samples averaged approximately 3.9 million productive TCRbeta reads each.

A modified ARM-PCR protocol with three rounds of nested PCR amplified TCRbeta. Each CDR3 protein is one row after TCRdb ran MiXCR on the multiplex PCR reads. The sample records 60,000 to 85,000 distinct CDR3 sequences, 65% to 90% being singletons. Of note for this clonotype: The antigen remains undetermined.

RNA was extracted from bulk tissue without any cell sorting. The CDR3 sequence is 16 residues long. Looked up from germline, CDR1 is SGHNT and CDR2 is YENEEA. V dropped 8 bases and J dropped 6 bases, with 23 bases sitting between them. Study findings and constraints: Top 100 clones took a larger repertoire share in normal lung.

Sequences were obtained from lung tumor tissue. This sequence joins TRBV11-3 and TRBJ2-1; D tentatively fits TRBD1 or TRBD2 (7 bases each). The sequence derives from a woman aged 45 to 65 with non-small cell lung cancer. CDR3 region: CASPSSTGRGSNEQFF. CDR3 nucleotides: TGTGCCAGCCCCTCTTCGACAGGGAGGGGGTCCAATGAGCAGTTCTTC.